This TCR beta chain originates from a study of cytomegalovirus exposure and HLA in healthy donors. PCR amplification relied on 60 Vbeta primers (plus 13 Jbeta primers). Sequencing used immunoSEQ multiplex PCR; TCRdb keeps in-frame clones, though not all of them. The repertoire has about 100,000 clones, 76% of them found once; the top ten carry over 3.5%. The V gene's germline CDR1 is SNHLY and CDR2 FYNNEI. V lost 4 bases, J lost 11 bases, and 13 bases lay in between. The CDR3 totals 12 residues. The sample comprised PBMCs. This receptor was identified in a middle-aged man in good health and CMV-seronegative. The chain uses TRBV2 and TRBJ2-3; D might be TRBD2 (5 bases). CDR3 nucleotide sequence: TGTGCCAGCAGTGCCTCGGGGTGGGGGCAGTATTTT. Its translation: CASSASGWGQYF.